Listed here is a single T cell receptor (beta chain). Time point denoted: patch test 1, 2 weeks after DPC sensitization. As for treatment: therapeutic diphenylcyclopropenone sensitization with weekly scalp DPC. Looked up from germline, CDR1 is SGDLS and CDR2 is YYNGEE. The CDR3 runs 14 residues. Trimming removed 3 bases from V and 5 bases from J, with 11 bases in between. A single record per CDR3 protein comes from TCRdb applying MiXCR to the RACE reads. The table shows 80,000 to 100,000 distinct CDR3 sequences, with 6% to 9% occurring only once. These data belong to a study of human T cells and chemical hapten exposure.

Specimen: whole blood, collected in connection with sensitization to the hapten diphenylcyclopropenone (DPC). The gene calls are TRBV9 and TRBJ2-2; D unresolved. This receptor was identified in a woman in her 30s with alopecia areata. Some clones in this sample may be carry-over from other donors' samples. The CDR3 DNA reads as TGTGCCAGCAGCGGGAAAGTTGATACCGGGGAGCTGTTTTTT. Its translation is CASSGKVDTGELFF.